This paragraph reports one T cell receptor beta chain. As yet, its antigen is unknown. J lost 3 bases, V lost 5 bases, and 5 bases had no gene match. The CDR3 is 16 residues long. CDR1 is SGHTA and CDR2 is FQGTGA in the germline V gene. The assay was immunoSEQ multiplex PCR, and TCRdb's table has in-frame clones only and misses some. The sample has about 100,000 clones, approximately 94% seen once; the top ten hold approximately 1.3%. The data were taken from a study of siplizumab effects on memory and regulatory T cells. General study results and limits: Alloreactive sequences from unstimulated CD4+ memory cells fell significantly with siplizumab. Naive T cells were seen as more diverse than memory cells and as major alloresponse contributors. It was never confirmed that proliferating Tregs from siplizumab cultures were suppressive. Poor capture below about 10^-5 frequency left most alloreactive clones unmapped to unstimulated subsets.

This rearrangement joins TRBV7-3 to TRBJ2-3; 13 bases align to TRBD2. The TCR sequence derives from a human donor in good health. Sequenced: non-Treg CD4+ T cells sorted from blood. The CDR3 here is CASSPGLAGVTDTQYF. For the CDR3, the DNA is TGTGCCAGCAGCCCAGGACTAGCGGGAGTTACAGATACGCAGTATTTT.